Below, 22 T cell receptor beta chains from the same sample are listed, as sequenced in a study of blood T cell repertoires in COVID-19. The assay was immunoSEQ multiplex PCR, and TCRdb's table has in-frame clones only and misses some. In the table there are fewer than 250,000 clones, roughly 80% of which are singletons. The material sequenced was PBMCs or T cells enriched from blood (not recorded which). Receptors were obtained from a middle-aged woman who had been exposed to COVID-19.

The V and J genes are TRBV5-1 and TRBJ2-1; the match to TRBD2 covers 12 bases. After removal of 2 bases from V and 0 bases from J, the junction contained 0 bases not matched to a gene. From germline, CDR1 is SGHRS and CDR2 YFSETQ. The CDR3 contains 16 residues. Here the CDR3 reads CASSLLAGGSYNEQFF. In DNA, the CDR3 is TGCGCCAGCAGCTTACTAGCGGGGGGCTCCTACAATGAGCAGTTCTTC.

This chain links TRBV5-4 with TRBJ2-2, with 9 nucleotides matching TRBD1. Germline V gene sequence: CDR1 SGHNT, CDR2 YYREEE (reference sequence). The CDR3 totals 14 residues. V trimming: 3 bases; J trimming: 6 bases; junction bases outside the gene matches: 3. Written as DNA, the CDR3 is TGTGCCAGCAGCTCGGACAGGGGCGCCGGGGAGCTGTTTTTT. This encodes CASSSDRGAGELFF.

The chain has TRBV4-1 and TRBJ2-3, with a tentative D call TRBD2 (5 bases). V lost 5 bases and J lost 4, with 7 bases in between. Germline V CDR1 and CDR2: MGHRA, YSYEKL. CDR3 length: 12 residues. CDR3 in amino acids: CASSSLADTQYF. The CDR3 bases are TGCGCCAGCAGCTCACTAGCAGATACGCAGTATTTT.

The chain carries TRBV28 and TRBJ2-7, with TRBD1 as a possible D gene (6 bases). From germline, CDR1 is MDHEN and CDR2 SYDVKM. This CDR3 contains 15 residues. V lost 4 bases and J lost 3, with 16 bases in between. The CDR3 protein is CASSSTLEGHYEQYF. The CDR3 nucleotides are TGTGCCAGCAGTTCCACCTTAGAGGGACACTACGAGCAGTACTTC.

The rearrangement links TRBV5-4 to TRBJ2-7, with TRBD2 matching over 13 bases. The CDR3 is 14 residues long. Losses at the gene ends were 1 base for V and 7 bases for J; bases not matched to a gene: 2. Per the germline V gene, CDR1 is SGHNT and CDR2 is YYREEE (reference sequence). The CDR3 bases are TGTGCCAGCAGCTTGACTAGCGGGGGGGGAGAGCAGTACTTC. It is translated as CASSLTSGGGEQYF.

The genes are TRBV28 and TRBJ2-1; 9 bases align to TRBD1. This CDR3 region has 15 residues. Looked up from germline, CDR1 is MDHEN and CDR2 is SYDVKM. With V trimmed by 5 bases and J by 1 base, 3 bases remained unmatched. Here the CDR3 DNA reads TGTGCCAGCAGTCGGACAGGGGAGTCCTACAATGAGCAGTTCTTC. This encodes CASSRTGESYNEQFF.

This clone has a single count. The J gene is TRBJ2-2, the V gene TRBV7-9; TRBD2 aligns across 13 bases. This CDR3 spans 19 amino acids. After removal of 6 bases from V and 1 base from J, the junction contained 11 bases not matched to a gene. Germline values: CDR1 SEHNR, CDR2 FQNEAQ (reference sequence). CDR3 in amino acids: CASSLIWTSGGQNTGELFF. CDR3 sequence (DNA): TGTGCCAGCAGTTTGATCTGGACTAGCGGGGGCCAGAACACCGGGGAGCTGTTTTTT.

CDR3 in amino acids: CASSLAMGRGNEQFF. The DNA of the CDR3 is TGTGCCAGCAGTTTAGCGATGGGGCGTGGCAATGAGCAGTTCTTC. The J gene is TRBJ2-1, the V gene TRBV27, with a possible D match to TRBD1 (5 bases). V lost 2 bases and J lost 6, with 14 bases in between. The germline V gene encodes CDR1 MNHEY and CDR2 SMNVEV (reference sequence). This CDR3 is 15 amino acids long.

V gene TRBV7-2 combines with J gene TRBJ1-1; 7 bases map to TRBD1. The ends lost 1 base at V and 0 bases at J; junction bases unmatched: 14. In germline, CDR1 is SGHTA, CDR2 FQGNSA. CDR3 length: 19 residues. CDR3 in amino acids: CASSLGRQGLIRMNTEAFF. CDR3 coding DNA: TGTGCCAGCAGCTTAGGGAGACAGGGACTGATTCGAATGAACACTGAAGCTTTCTTT.

The chain recombines TRBV5-5 with TRBJ1-1, with 9 bases aligning to TRBD1. Germline trimming cut 4 bases from V and 4 bases from J; bases unmatched to any gene: 8. Germline V gives CDR1 SGHKS, CDR2 YYEKEE (reference sequence). The CDR3 consists of 15 residues. The CDR3 nucleotides read TGTGCCAGCAGCCACAACAGGGGGCAAAGCACTGAAGCTTTCTTT. Translated: CASSHNRGQSTEAFF.

The rearrangement uses TRBV14 and TRBJ1-6, with TRBD1 matching over 7 bases. With V trimmed by 5 bases and J by 8 bases, 6 bases remained unmatched. This CDR3 comprises 14 residues. The germline gives CDR1 SGHDN, CDR2 FVKESK. The CDR3 DNA is TGTGCCAGCAGCGACAGGGAGGAGGATTCACCCCTCCACTTT. This translates into CASSDREEDSPLHF.

The sample holds one count of this clone. CDR3 residues: CASSSGGTPNQPQHF. CDR3 in DNA: TGTGCCAGCAGCTCGGGGGGGACACCCAATCAGCCCCAGCATTTT. The chain uses TRBV7-2 and TRBJ1-5; weak D call: TRBD1 (6 bases). The germline V gene encodes CDR1 SGHTA and CDR2 FQGNSA. The CDR3 has 15 residues. The ends were cut back, 4 bases at V and 3 bases at J, with 13 bases in the middle.

The chain combines TRBV5-1 with TRBJ1-1, with D tentatively TRBD1 (5 bases). V gave up 0 bases and J gave up 5 bases, with 14 bases separating them. Per germline, CDR1 SGHRS and CDR2 YFSETQ. CDR3 size: 15 residues. CDR3 loop: CASSLVGGRETEAFF. The CDR3 DNA follows: TGCGCCAGCAGCTTGGTTGGGGGTCGGGAGACTGAAGCTTTCTTT.

J is TRBJ1-2 and V is TRBV6-5; TRBD1 is a possible D gene (6 bases). The germline V and J ends were trimmed by 8 bases and 6 bases, with 22 bases remaining between them. There are 15 residues in the CDR3. From germline, CDR1 is MNHEY and CDR2 SVGAGI. The DNA for the CDR3 is TGTGCCAGCTCCTCGGGACAAACAAAGGATCATGGCTACACCTTC. Protein sequence: CASSSGQTKDHGYTF.

In this sample, this clone turned up once. The chain couples TRBV3-1 (or the pseudogene TRBV3-2) to TRBJ2-1, with D tentatively TRBD1 (6 bases). The CDR3 runs to 15 residues. CDR1 and CDR2 (germline): LGHDT, YNNKEL (reference sequence). V was cut by 4 bases and J by 7 bases, with 17 bases left in between. CDR3 amino acids: CASSRWTAPTNEQFF. For the CDR3, the DNA is TGTGCCAGCAGCCGATGGACAGCACCTACAAATGAGCAGTTCTTC.

The rearrangement uses TRBV5-1 and TRBJ1-3, with D possibly TRBD1 on 6 matching bases. Germline CDR1 SGHRS, CDR2 YFSETQ. V gave up 2 bases and J gave up 5 bases, with 14 bases separating them. This CDR3 spans 15 amino acids. The CDR3, as DNA: TGCGCCAGCAGCTTCACAGGGAACCTCCGAAACACCATATATTTT. Translation gives CASSFTGNLRNTIYF. Drawing the rest from reference TRBV5-1 and TRBJ1-3, the complete variable domain is KAGVTQTPRYLIKTRGQQVTLSCSPISGHRSVSWYQQTPGQGLQFLFEYFSETQRNKGNFPGRFSGRQFSNSRSEMNVSTLELGDSALYLCASSFTGNLRNTIYFGEGSWLTVV.

The rearrangement uses TRBV5-1 and TRBJ1-1, with 8 bases aligning to TRBD1. The CDR3 runs 14 residues. Per germline, CDR1 SGHRS and CDR2 YFSETQ. V dropped 4 bases and J dropped 3; count of bases not matched to a gene: 5. The CDR3 DNA is TGCGCCAGCAGCGCCCCAGGGGGCTACACTGAAGCTTTCTTT. This sequence encodes CASSAPGGYTEAFF.

CDR3 residues: CASSRTGPSSGNTIYF. In nucleotides, the CDR3 is TGTGCCAGCAGTAGGACAGGACCCTCCTCTGGAAACACCATATATTTT. The chain combines TRBV2 with TRBJ1-3, with TRBD1 matching over 7 bases. The CDR3 has 16 residues. Germline values: CDR1 SNHLY, CDR2 FYNNEI. V lost 5 bases, J lost 0 bases, and 7 bases stayed unmatched.

The V gene is TRBV9, the J gene TRBJ1-6, with D perhaps TRBD1 (5 bases). V was cut by 3 bases and J by 7 bases, with 23 bases left in between. CDR3 length equals 18 residues. In germline, CDR1 is SGDLS, CDR2 YYNGEE. CDR3 sequence: CASSATWATGGENSPLHF. In nucleotides, the CDR3 is TGTGCCAGCAGCGCAACCTGGGCGACCGGGGGAGAAAATTCACCCCTCCACTTT.

This chain connects TRBV12-5 to TRBJ1-2; 9 nucleotides align to TRBD1. The germline V gene encodes CDR1 LGHNT and CDR2 FRNRAP. Trimming removed 4 bases from V and 3 bases from J; junction bases left unmatched: 9. The CDR3 has 16 amino acids. For the CDR3, the DNA is TGTGCTAGTGGTTCCCCGCCGGACAGGGGTTACTATGGCTACACCTTC. Its translation is CASGSPPDRGYYGYTF.

Worth noting for this clone: Other DNA sequences within the sample encode an identical CDR3. V and J are TRBV19 and TRBJ1-2; D remains unclear. With 3 bases removed from V and 3 bases from J, the gap between germline ends came to 11 bases. Germline V gene data show CDR1 as LNHDA and CDR2 as SQIVND (reference sequence). The CDR3 totals 14 residues. CDR3 in DNA: TGTGCCAGTAGTATTGACGAAGCGCACTATGGCTACACCTTC. Protein sequence: CASSIDEAHYGYTF.

V gene TRBV30 combines with J gene TRBJ1-1, with D possibly being TRBD1 (6 bases). Germline V gene lookup returns CDR1 GTSNPN and CDR2 SVGIG (reference sequence). Trimming pared 8 bases from V and 5 bases from J, leaving 21 bases between. This CDR3 spans 14 amino acids. As DNA, the CDR3 is TGTGCCCACCGCGGGGGCCCGATGGTGACTGAAGCTTTCTTT. Translation: CAHRGGPMVTEAFF.